Listed here is a single TCR beta chain. What it binds is not known. Isolated RNA was reverse transcribed in full, so expressed TCRB transcripts were sequenced. Clones were read by immunoSEQ multiplex PCR, and TCRdb kept only the in-frame ones, dropping some. The repertoire has about 320,000 clones, approximately 15% of them found once; the top ten carry roughly 6.7%. The record originates from a study of beta chain features in type 1 diabetes. Overall study results and limits: Sampled from patients, naive, central memory and Treg TCRB repertoires appeared more similar than those sampled from healthy donors.

Trimming cost V 3 bases and J 1 base, with 16 bases left between them. Germline CDR1 is SQVTM and CDR2 is ANQGSEA. The CDR3 is 16 amino acids. There was one heparinised blood draw per donor, averaging approximately 120 mL. The gene calls are TRBV29-1 and TRBJ1-3; a weak D match, TRBD1 (5 bases). The sample was central memory CD4+ T cells from blood. The receptor was isolated from a man aged 25 to 45 in good health. The CDR3 DNA reads TGCAGCGTTGATCCAACGCATGGGGCTTCTGGAAACACCATATATTTT. As protein: CSVDPTHGASGNTIYF.